Below, 29 T cell receptor beta chains from the same sample are listed, as sequenced in a study of blood T cell repertoires in COVID-19. Assay used: immunoSEQ multiplex PCR; TCRdb lists only in-frame clones, some missing. The data contain 200,000 to 300,000 clones, roughly four fifths of them singletons. The sequenced material came from peripheral blood. The receptors shown here come from a woman aged 60-75 years with active or convalescent COVID-19.

This clone has just one count. The rearrangement links TRBV5-1 to TRBJ1-2; D may be TRBD1 (5 bases). Trimming stripped 4 bases from V and 4 bases from J, with 20 bases between. Germline lookup yields CDR1 SGHRS and CDR2 YFSETQ. The CDR3 has 16 amino acids. This chain's CDR3 is CASSPGRARVGYGYTF. The CDR3, as DNA: TGCGCCAGCAGCCCAGGCAGGGCTCGTGTGGGCTATGGCTACACCTTC.

The chain uses TRBV10-3 and TRBJ2-1; no reliable D call. Germline CDR1 reads ENHRY; CDR2 reads SYGVKD. CDR3 size: 17 residues. With 3 bases removed from V and 0 bases from J, the gap between germline ends came to 15 bases. The CDR3 reads CAISDDQERSSYNEQFF. The DNA for the CDR3 is TGTGCCATCAGTGATGACCAGGAACGAAGCTCCTACAATGAGCAGTTCTTC.

The V call is TRBV3-1 (or the pseudogene TRBV3-2), the J call TRBJ2-2, with D maybe TRBD2 (5 bases). This CDR3 comprises 17 residues. V lost 0 bases and J lost 5, with 16 bases in between. In germline, CDR1 is LGHDT, CDR2 YNNKEL (reference sequence). The chain's CDR3 is CASSQDNRGYRTGELFF. The CDR3 nucleotides read TGTGCCAGCAGCCAAGATAATAGAGGGTACAGAACCGGGGAGCTGTTTTTT.

The rearrangement uses TRBV19 and TRBJ2-7, with 7 bases that match TRBD1. The CDR3 is 15 residues long. V dropped 3 bases and J dropped 1; count of bases not matched to a gene: 6. CDR1 is LNHDA, CDR2 SQIVND, per germline (reference sequence). The CDR3: CASSIPGGRSYEQYF. In DNA, the CDR3 is TGTGCCAGTAGTATCCCAGGGGGAAGATCCTACGAGCAGTACTTC.

The J gene is TRBJ1-2, the V gene TRBV6-2 or TRBV6-3; TRBD1 is a possible D gene (5 bases). Germline-derived CDR1 and CDR2 are MNHEY and SVGEGT. The V gene lost 4 bases and the J gene lost 4 bases, with 10 bases spanning the gap. CDR3 size: 13 residues. In DNA, the CDR3 is TGTGCCAGCAGTTCCCCAGGGATCTATGGCTACACCTTC. Its translation: CASSSPGIYGYTF.

The chain couples TRBV7-2 to TRBJ1-1; TRBD1 is a possible D gene (5 bases). Germline CDR1 is SGHTA and CDR2 is FQGNSA. The ends were cut back, 3 bases at V and 1 base at J, with 12 bases in the middle. The CDR3 sequence is 15 residues long. CDR3 loop: CASSLVWTSNTEAFF. The CDR3 DNA reads TGTGCCAGCAGCTTGGTGTGGACATCGAACACTGAAGCTTTCTTT. Using reference TRBV7-2 and TRBJ1-1 for the parts outside the CDR3, the full variable domain is GAGVSQSPSNKVTEKGKDVELRCDPISGHTALYWYRQSLGQGLEFLIYFQGNSAPDKSGLPSDRFSAERTGGSVSTLTIQRTQQEDSAVYLCASSLVWTSNTEAFFGQGTRLTVV.

The chain has TRBV10-3 and TRBJ2-7; TRBD1 matches at 8 bases. The V and J ends lost 8 bases and 0 bases, in that order; junction bases with no gene match: 3. Per germline, CDR1 ENHRY and CDR2 SYGVKD. The CDR3 sequence is 13 residues long. DNA of the CDR3: TGTGCCATCCAAGGACAGGGCTCCTACGAGCAGTACTTC. As protein: CAIQGQGSYEQYF.

The chain carries TRBV28 and TRBJ2-3; 8 bases line up with TRBD2. The CDR3 is 14 amino acids. The V gene's germline CDR1 is MDHEN and CDR2 SYDVKM. V dropped 8 bases and J dropped 6; count of bases not matched to a gene: 10. The CDR3 DNA reads as TGTGCCAGCCGATCGGCGGGGGGAGGGGATACGCAGTATTTT. This gives the protein CASRSAGGGDTQYF.

The J gene is TRBJ1-2, the V gene TRBV18; D ambiguous. From germline, CDR1 is KGHSH and CDR2 LQKENI. V shed 3 bases and J shed 3 bases, with 14 bases lying between them. The CDR3 has 15 amino acids. CDR3 nucleotides: TGTGCCAGCTCACCGTACTTTGGGGAGGACTATGGCTACACCTTC. It translates to CASSPYFGEDYGYTF.

The rearrangement links TRBV19 to TRBJ1-3; D unresolved. Germline loops: CDR1 LNHDA, CDR2 SQIVND (reference sequence). CDR3 length: 14 amino acids. The V end lost 9 bases, the J end lost 0 bases, and 12 bases lay between the germline ends. The CDR3 nucleotides are TGTGCCAGCGCCGACACCTCCTCTGGAAACACCATATATTTT. The encoded protein is CASADTSSGNTIYF. The variable domain in full, with the rest retrieved from reference TRBV19 and TRBJ1-3, is DGGITQSPKYLFRKEGQNVTLSCEQNLNHDAMYWYRQDPGQGLRLIYYSQIVNDFQKGDIAEGYSVSREKKESFPLTVTSAQKNPTAFYLCASADTSSGNTIYFGEGSWLTVV.

This clone appeared a single time. The rearrangement uses TRBV19 and TRBJ1-2; D not certain. The CDR3 extends over 13 amino acids. Per the germline V gene, CDR1 is LNHDA and CDR2 is SQIVND (reference sequence). The V gene lost 5 bases and the J gene lost 2 bases, with 9 bases spanning the gap. DNA of the CDR3: TGTGCCAGTAGTGATCTCAGGAACTATGGCTACACCTTC. Amino acid sequence: CASSDLRNYGYTF.

The chain joins TRBV6-6 to TRBJ2-2, with 8 nucleotides matching TRBD2. J was trimmed by 4 bases and V by 6 bases; bases with no gene match: 10. The germline V gene encodes CDR1 MNHNY and CDR2 SVGAGI (reference sequence). There are 16 residues in the CDR3. CDR3 sequence: CASRDTGGPGTGELFF. The CDR3 DNA reads TGTGCCAGCAGAGACACGGGGGGGCCGGGCACCGGGGAGCTGTTTTTT.

The chain couples TRBV10-3 to TRBJ2-3, with 11 bases that match TRBD2. V lost 6 bases, J lost 1 base, and 0 bases stayed unmatched. The CDR3 is made up of 14 amino acids. CDR1 is ENHRY and CDR2 is SYGVKD in the germline V gene. The CDR3 DNA reads TGTGCCATCAGGACTAGCGGGGGCACAGATACGCAGTATTTT. This encodes CAIRTSGGTDTQYF.

The chain couples TRBV5-1 to TRBJ2-7; 7 nucleotides line up with TRBD2. There are 15 residues in the CDR3. V trimming: 0 bases; J trimming: 3 bases; junction bases outside the gene matches: 6. The germline V gene has CDR1 SGHRS and CDR2 YFSETQ. CDR3 DNA sequence: TGCGCCAGCAGCTTGGGTTTCTCGGGGGGCTACGAGCAGTACTTC. It specifies CASSLGFSGGYEQYF.

The chain has TRBV20-1 and TRBJ1-1; tentatively, D is TRBD1 (5 bases). The length of the CDR3 is 15 residues. Germline lookup yields CDR1 DFQATT and CDR2 SNEGSKA (reference sequence). Trimming left V 3 bases short and J 0 bases short, with 14 bases between. The CDR3 nucleotides are TGCAGTGCTAGTCCCTCCACAGGTTTGAACACTGAAGCTTTCTTT. This gives the protein CSASPSTGLNTEAFF.

This chain joins TRBV28 and TRBJ2-7, with 14 bases identical to TRBD2. In germline, CDR1 is MDHEN, CDR2 SYDVKM. CDR3 size: 17 residues. V lost 2 bases and J lost 0; bases outside the gene matches: 3. CDR3 bases: TGTGCCAGCAGTTTACGACTAGCGGGGGGGATCTCCTACGAGCAGTACTTC. As protein: CASSLRLAGGISYEQYF.

The rearrangement joins TRBV6-5 to TRBJ2-3, with a possible D match to TRBD1 (6 bases). Germline CDR1 is MNHEY and CDR2 is SVGAGI. The length of the CDR3 is 13 residues. Trimming took 8 bases from V and 1 from J, leaving 10 bases between them. The CDR3 loop reads CASHRDRTDTQYF. CDR3 coding DNA: TGTGCCAGCCACAGGGACCGCACAGATACGCAGTATTTT.

As for this clone: This same CDR3 is encoded by further DNA sequences in the sample. The V call is TRBV6-5, the J call TRBJ1-2; the match to TRBD1 covers 11 bases. The CDR3 has 13 residues. V lost 7 bases and J lost 5; bases outside the gene matches: 3. Germline values: CDR1 MNHEY, CDR2 SVGAGI. CDR3 residues: CASTRDRGYGYTF. CDR3 nucleotides: TGTGCCAGCACCCGGGACAGGGGGTATGGCTACACCTTC.

The V and J genes are TRBV5-1 and TRBJ2-2; 13 bases are shared with TRBD2. Germline V gives CDR1 SGHRS, CDR2 YFSETQ. The CDR3 totals 19 residues. With 4 bases clipped from V and 7 bases from J, the junction kept 16 bases outside the gene matches. The CDR3 protein is CASSQTQTSGGPRGGELFF. CDR3 coding DNA: TGCGCCAGCAGCCAGACCCAGACTAGCGGGGGGCCTCGCGGCGGGGAGCTGTTTTTT.

The V and J genes are TRBV6-5 and TRBJ1-5; maybe TRBD1 (5 bases). This CDR3 contains 15 residues. Germline values: CDR1 MNHEY, CDR2 SVGAGI. The V and J ends lost 5 bases and 6 bases respectively, with 17 bases between them. CDR3 amino acids: CASSKAPTASQPQHF. For the CDR3, the DNA is TGTGCCAGCAGTAAGGCCCCGACAGCCTCTCAGCCCCAGCATTTT.

The V call is TRBV30, the J call TRBJ2-3; TRBD2 might be the D (5 bases). Germline-derived CDR1 and CDR2 are GTSNPN and SVGIG (reference sequence). V was shortened by 3 bases and J by 1 base, with 11 bases between the two germline ends. The CDR3 has 14 residues. CDR3 DNA sequence: TGTGCCTGGAGCCGGGATCGTGGCACAGATACGCAGTATTTT. It codes for CAWSRDRGTDTQYF.

This sequence joins TRBV7-8 and TRBJ2-1; D not certain. V dropped 2 bases and J dropped 2 bases, with 7 bases sitting between them. CDR1 and CDR2 from the germline V gene are SGHVS and FQNEAQ. The CDR3 is 14 residues long. The CDR3 is CASSLTETYNEQFF. The CDR3 coding sequence is TGTGCCAGCAGCTTAACGGAGACCTACAATGAGCAGTTCTTC.

The rearrangement links TRBV30 to TRBJ2-7; 11 nucleotides line up with TRBD2. Germline V gene sequence: CDR1 GTSNPN, CDR2 SVGIG (reference sequence). V lost 0 bases to trimming and J lost 7 bases; unmatched junction nucleotides: 5. This CDR3 is built from 14 residues. In nucleotides, the CDR3 is TGTGCCTGGAGTGTCGGGACTAGCGGTGGGGAGCAGTACTTC. Its protein is CAWSVGTSGGEQYF.

The chain has TRBV5-4 and TRBJ1-1; TRBD1 agrees at 8 bases. The germline V gene encodes CDR1 SGHNT and CDR2 YYREEE (reference sequence). The CDR3 is 15 amino acids. The V and J ends lost 4 bases and 4 bases, in that order; junction bases with no gene match: 9. The DNA of the CDR3 is TGTGCCAGCAGCAGAGGACAGGGAATGGCCACTGAAGCTTTCTTT. Protein product: CASSRGQGMATEAFF.

This clone appeared a single time. This chain joins TRBV5-6 and TRBJ1-2; D gene uncertain. With 4 bases removed from V and 6 bases from J, the gap between germline ends came to 22 bases. The germline gives CDR1 SGHDT, CDR2 YYEEEE. This CDR3 is built from 16 residues. The CDR3 protein is CASSQWTLRGFDGYTF. As DNA, the CDR3 is TGTGCCAGCAGCCAATGGACGTTACGGGGATTTGATGGCTACACCTTC.

This chain links TRBV18 with TRBJ1-1, with D tentatively TRBD1 (5 bases). Germline CDR1 KGHSH, CDR2 LQKENI. The CDR3 extends over 18 amino acids. Trimming took off 2 bases at V and 0 bases at J, with 19 bases between the two ends. The CDR3 region has the DNA TGTGCCAGCTCACCAGTTCTAGACAGCCCTCCCATGAACACTGAAGCTTTCTTT. Residues: CASSPVLDSPPMNTEAFF.

The V call is TRBV2, the J call TRBJ1-1; D is uncertain. The CDR3 is made up of 13 amino acids. In germline, CDR1 is SNHLY, CDR2 FYNNEI. V lost 8 bases to trimming and J lost 6 bases, with 16 bases between them. CDR3 sequence (DNA): TGTGCCAGCGCCGGAGGTGGCCCGGCTGAAGCTTTCTTT. It codes for CASAGGGPAEAFF.

The chain carries TRBV27 and TRBJ1-2; perhaps TRBD1 as D (5 bases). The CDR3 extends over 15 amino acids. Germline CDR1 reads MNHEY; CDR2 reads SMNVEV (reference sequence). Trimming pared 2 bases from V and 7 bases from J, leaving 17 bases between. The CDR3 here is CASSLKWAGYVGYTF. Written as DNA, the CDR3 is TGTGCCAGCAGTTTAAAATGGGCAGGGTACGTTGGCTACACCTTC.

CDR3 sequence: CASSPPGGDQETQYF. CDR3 sequence (DNA): TGCGCCAGCAGCCCCCCCGGGGGGGACCAAGAGACCCAGTACTTC. The rearrangement uses TRBV5-1 and TRBJ2-5, with 8 bases matching TRBD2. Trimming took 4 bases from V and 0 from J; bases not matched to a gene: 5. This CDR3 contains 15 residues. Germline CDR1 is SGHRS and CDR2 is YFSETQ.